Sequencing of this T cell receptor (beta chain) was carried out in a study of OX40 agonist ivuxolimab in advanced cancers. Whole-study findings and limits: Expanded clones were, on average, more numerous among CD8+ T cells than CD4+.

Libraries were prepared by immunoSEQ multiplex PCR; TCRdb keeps only in-frame clonotypes and omits some of them. The table lists fewer than 80,000 clones, approximately 84% of them singletons. Concerning this clone: What it binds is unknown.

Germline V gene sequence: CDR1 MNHEY, CDR2 SMNVEV (reference sequence). The CDR3 loop spans 12 amino acids. The germline V and J ends were trimmed by 2 bases and 5 bases, with 7 bases remaining between them. This specimen consisted of CD4+ or CD8+ T cells sorted from blood, obtained in a trial of the OX40 agonist ivuxolimab. The V and J genes are TRBV27 and TRBJ2-7; D remains unclear. This TCR derives from an adult with an advanced solid tumor such as melanoma, head and neck, liver or kidney cancer. The CDR3 region is CASSLKGDEQYF. CDR3 DNA sequence: TGTGCCAGCAGTTTAAAGGGTGACGAGCAGTACTTC.